These 17 T cell receptor beta chains were sequenced from one sample in a study of T-cell memory formation after mild COVID-19. TCRdb re-called the 5' RACE reads with MiXCR, one entry per CDR3 protein. The sample lists some 48,000 distinct CDR3 sequences, around 10% occurring once. Material: PBMCs or a T cell subset sorted from them (not recorded which). The receptors originated from a man younger than 30 who had mild COVID-19 (a few samples of this study predate the infection). Cell type and time point are not known.

This clonotype was seen a few times. This chain joins TRBV6-2 or TRBV6-3 and TRBJ1-5, with D possibly matching TRBD1 (5 bases). Germline values: CDR1 MNHEY, CDR2 SVGEGT. The germline V and J ends were trimmed by 4 bases and 6 bases, with 10 bases remaining between them. CDR3 length: 13 amino acids. The CDR3 protein is CASSWEGSQPQHF. The DNA for the CDR3 is TGTGCCAGCAGTTGGGAGGGGAGTCAGCCCCAGCATTTT.

The chain uses TRBV4-3 and TRBJ1-2; D not resolved. V dropped 0 bases and J dropped 2 bases, with 1 base sitting between them. Germline lookup yields CDR1 LGHNA and CDR2 YSLEER. This CDR3 is built from 12 residues. As DNA, the CDR3 is TGCGCCAGCAGCCAAGAAAACTATGGCTACACCTTC. Translation: CASSQENYGYTF.

This clonotype was found a few times. This rearrangement joins TRBV20-1 to TRBJ2-3, with a possible D match to TRBD1 (5 bases). Between the trimmed V and J ends, which lost 6 bases and 3 bases, there was a span of 10 bases. The CDR3 has 12 amino acids. Germline lookup yields CDR1 DFQATT and CDR2 SNEGSKA (reference sequence). The CDR3 loop is CSAGQGTDTQYF. The CDR3 coding sequence is TGCAGTGCCGGCCAGGGAACAGATACGCAGTATTTT.

This clonotype was found a few times. The chain combines TRBV7-3 with TRBJ2-2; perhaps TRBD2 as D (5 bases). Germline CDR1 is SGHTA and CDR2 is FQGTGA. The CDR3 totals 15 residues. Trimming left V 5 bases short and J 4 bases short, with 14 bases between. This chain's CDR3 is CASSPGTGGTGELFF. The CDR3 DNA reads TGTGCCAGCAGCCCCGGAACCGGAGGCACCGGGGAGCTGTTTTTT.

This clonotype was found many times. This rearrangement joins TRBV4-2 to TRBJ2-1; TRBD2 matches at 7 bases. The CDR3 runs 16 residues. The V segment lost 1 base and the J segment 4 bases; nucleotides outside the gene matches: 7. Germline V CDR1 and CDR2: LGHNA, YNFKEQ. CDR3 residues: CASSQGGGTTYNEQFF. The CDR3 coding sequence is TGTGCCAGCAGCCAAGGGGGCGGGACTACTTACAATGAGCAGTTCTTC.

This clonotype was observed a handful of times. The chain uses TRBV6-5 and TRBJ2-1, with 10 bases matching TRBD2. Looked up from germline, CDR1 is MNHEY and CDR2 is SVGAGI. Germline trimming cut 5 bases from V and 7 bases from J; bases unmatched to any gene: 11. This CDR3 is built from 16 residues. In nucleotides, the CDR3 is TGTGCCAGCAGTAGCGGGGGGGGTATGTTTGTAAATGAGCAGTTCTTC. It encodes CASSSGGGMFVNEQFF.

This clonotype occurred a few times. This chain connects TRBV4-1 to TRBJ2-7; D ambiguous. Germline V gene lookup returns CDR1 MGHRA and CDR2 YSYEKL. V was trimmed by 0 bases and J by 3 bases, leaving 12 bases between them. The length of the CDR3 is 15 residues. The CDR3, as DNA: TGCGCCAGCAGCCAAGAAGGCAAGGGCGGCTACGAGCAGTACTTC. It encodes CASSQEGKGGYEQYF.

This clonotype was recorded at least ten times. This chain joins TRBV9 and TRBJ2-7; 9 nucleotides align to TRBD1. Germline CDR1 SGDLS, CDR2 YYNGEE. This CDR3 contains 16 residues. The V gene end was trimmed by 3 bases and the J gene end by 0 bases; junction bases not matched to a gene: 7. The CDR3: CASSGPRDRVSYEQYV. The CDR3 nucleotides are TGTGCCAGCAGCGGGCCCCGGGACAGGGTCTCCTACGAGCAGTACGTC.

Only a few counts were recorded for this clonotype. This chain uses TRBV7-7 with TRBJ2-5; D is ambiguous. The germline CDR1 and CDR2 sequences are SSHAT and FNYEAQ (reference sequence). The CDR3 length is 13 residues. V was cut by 6 bases and J by 5 bases, with 13 bases left in between. CDR3 sequence (DNA): TGTGCCAGCAGGCAGGACGCCCGGGAGACCCAGTACTTC. Residues: CASRQDARETQYF. The full variable domain, completed using reference TRBV7-7 and TRBJ2-5, is GAGVSQSPRYKVTKRGQDVTLRCDPISSHATLYWYQQALGQGPEFLTYFNYEAQPDKSGLPSDRFSAERPEGSISTLTIQRTEQRDSAMYRCASRQDARETQYFGPGTRLLVL.

This clonotype was observed a few times. The J gene is TRBJ2-1, the V gene TRBV9; TRBD1 might be the D (5 bases). Germline CDR1 reads SGDLS; CDR2 reads YYNGEE. CDR3 length equals 14 residues. Trimming took off 4 bases at V and 7 bases at J, with 15 bases between the two ends. The CDR3 sequence is CASSSSDIGNEQFF. CDR3 coding DNA: TGTGCCAGCAGCTCCTCGGACATAGGGAATGAGCAGTTCTTC.

This clonotype was detected ten times or more. This chain joins TRBV28 and TRBJ2-7; 7 nucleotides match TRBD2. Trimming removed 5 bases from V and 0 bases from J; junction bases left unmatched: 7. Germline-derived CDR1 and CDR2 are MDHEN and SYDVKM. This CDR3 spans 15 amino acids. CDR3 loop: CASSPRGRGSYEQYV. DNA of the CDR3: TGTGCCAGCAGTCCCCGAGGGAGGGGCTCCTACGAGCAGTACGTC.

A few counts support this clonotype. The chain is built from TRBV7-9 and TRBJ1-6; D perhaps matches TRBD1 (5 bases). The CDR3 is 15 residues long. Germline assignment: CDR1 SEHNR and CDR2 FQNEAQ (reference sequence). The V and J ends lost 5 bases and 9 bases respectively, with 17 bases between them. Written as DNA, the CDR3 is TGTGCCAGCAGCCCGGGTCAGGGCTCGGGTTCACCCCTCCACTTT. Its protein product is CASSPGQGSGSPLHF.

The chain uses TRBV2 and TRBJ1-2; TRBD1 is a possible D gene (6 bases). CDR1 SNHLY and CDR2 FYNNEI come from the germline V gene. V lost 8 bases and J lost 8, with 15 bases in between. CDR3 size: 12 residues. CDR3 amino acids: CASEGGLKGYTF. The CDR3 DNA follows: TGTGCCAGCGAGGGGGGCCTTAAAGGCTACACCTTC.

J is TRBJ2-3 and V is TRBV9; no definite D call. V gave up 0 bases and J gave up 5 bases, with 4 bases separating them. Per germline, CDR1 SGDLS and CDR2 YYNGEE. The CDR3 runs to 12 residues. The CDR3 coding sequence is TGTGCCAGCAGCGTAGATAGAGATACGCAGTATTTT. Residues: CASSVDRDTQYF.

The chain couples TRBV28 to TRBJ1-5; D is unresolved. Trimming cost V 3 bases and J 4 bases, with 10 bases left between them. Germline CDR1 MDHEN, CDR2 SYDVKM. CDR3 length: 14 amino acids. Here the CDR3 DNA reads TGTGCCAGCAGTTTGATCGCAGGTAATCAGCCCCAGCATTTT. Protein sequence: CASSLIAGNQPQHF.

Only a few counts were recorded for this clonotype. V usage is TRBV6-4 and J usage is TRBJ2-3; 7 nucleotides align to TRBD2. CDR1 is MRHNA and CDR2 is SNTAGT in the germline V gene. The V and J ends lost 7 bases and 2 bases, in that order; junction bases with no gene match: 6. The CDR3 has 14 amino acids. CDR3 nucleotide sequence: TGTGCCAGCAAACGGGGGGAACACACAGATACGCAGTATTTT. It is translated as CASKRGEHTDTQYF.

This clonotype showed up just a few times. The V call is TRBV5-1, the J call TRBJ1-4; the D gene is possibly TRBD1 (6 bases). CDR3 length: 14 residues. Germline CDR1 reads SGHRS; CDR2 reads YFSETQ. V was cut by 0 bases and J by 8 bases, with 11 bases left in between. CDR3 coding DNA: TGCGCCAGCAGCTTGGAGTCAGGGGAGGAAAAACTGTTTTTT. Translated: CASSLESGEEKLFF.